Below, 2 T cell receptor beta chains from the same sample are listed, as sequenced in a study of CD8+ T cells in alopecia areata. Following extraction, RNA underwent reverse transcription to cDNA, which served as the sequencing template. Profiling relied on immunoSEQ multiplex PCR, and the TCRdb table lists in-frame clones only, not all of them. The sample records over 2,500 clones, around two thirds being singletons. Sequences were obtained from skin. These receptor sequences come from a human donor in good health.

The CDR3 here is CASSLEAGSGETQYF. As DNA, the CDR3 is TGTGCCAGCAGCTTAGAGGCAGGGTCGGGGGAGACCCAGTACTTC. This chain uses TRBV7-2 with TRBJ2-5; D possibly uses TRBD1 or TRBD2 (5 bases each). The CDR3 is 15 residues long. The V and J ends lost 1 base and 5 bases respectively, with 14 bases between them. Germline V gene sequence: CDR1 SGHTA, CDR2 FQGNSA.

This clone was counted only a few times. The chain links TRBV10-3 to TRBJ2-3; 10 nucleotides line up with TRBD2. Germline CDR1 ENHRY, CDR2 SYGVKD. Trimming cost V 4 bases and J 0 bases; bases outside gene matches: 10. The CDR3 has 18 residues. The chain's CDR3 is CAISVVPSGGPSTDTQYF. The CDR3 region has the DNA TGTGCCATCAGTGTGGTGCCTAGCGGGGGCCCTAGCACAGATACGCAGTATTTT.